This T cell receptor (beta chain) was sequenced for a study of blood T cell repertoires in COVID-19. Looking at the study overall: Samples of COVID-19 (acute and convalescent) were obtained from the United States, Italy and Spain.

The length of the CDR3 is 17 residues. Looked up from germline, CDR1 is MNHNS and CDR2 is SASEGT. V shed 3 bases and J shed 2 bases, with 17 bases lying between them. Repertoires were generated with immunoSEQ multiplex PCR, while TCRdb's copy carries only in-frame clones and drops some. This table holds 120,000 to 150,000 clones, about 85% found once. Material: peripheral blood. The genes are TRBV6-1 and TRBJ1-5, with D possibly TRBD1 on 6 matching bases. This clonotype was sampled from a woman aged 40 to 50 with active or convalescent COVID-19. The CDR3 nucleotides read TGTGCCAGCAGTGACGACGCGGGGGCGTTGGGCAATCAGCCCCAGCATTTT. This codes for CASSDDAGALGNQPQHF.